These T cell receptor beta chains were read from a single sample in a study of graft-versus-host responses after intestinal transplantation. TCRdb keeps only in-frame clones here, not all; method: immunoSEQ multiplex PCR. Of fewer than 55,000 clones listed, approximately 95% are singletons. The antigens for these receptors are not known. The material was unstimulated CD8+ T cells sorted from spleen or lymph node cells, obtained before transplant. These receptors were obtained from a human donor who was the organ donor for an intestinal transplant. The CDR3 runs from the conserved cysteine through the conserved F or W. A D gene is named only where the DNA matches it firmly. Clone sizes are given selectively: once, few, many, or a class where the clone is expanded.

TGTGCCAGTGCCTCTCCCGGGACGGTGAACACTGAAGCTTTCTTT | CASASPGTVNTEAFF | 15 | - | - | TRBJ1-1 | TRBV27
TGTGCCACCAGCGACCGACAGACAGAAGCCTACGAGCAGTACTTC | CATSDRQTEAYEQYF | 15 | - | - | TRBJ2-7 | TRBV15
TGCGCCAGCAGCCCCCAGGGGCCGGAGGTCGGGTACGAGCAGTACTTC | CASSPQGPEVGYEQYF | 16 | - | - | TRBJ2-7 | TRBV5-1
TGTGCCAGTAGTATAGCGGTGGGAAGCAATCAGCCCCAGCATTTT | CASSIAVGSNQPQHF | 15 | - | - | TRBJ1-5 | TRBV19
TGCGCCAGCAGCCCGACGCGAGGGAAGGGCGATTCACCCCTCCACTTT | CASSPTRGKGDSPLHF | 16 | - | once | TRBJ1-6 | TRBV5-1
TGCGCCAGCAGTGAGTCAAGCGGACAGGGTAACGATGAGCAGTTCTTC | CASSESSGQGNDEQFF | 16 | TRBD1 | once | TRBJ2-1 | TRBV10-2
TGTGCCAGCAGCGTAGGGGGGGAATCGACTGAAGCTTTCTTT | CASSVGGESTEAFF | 14 | - | - | TRBJ1-1 | TRBV9
TGTGCCAGCAGCTCGGGACTAGCGGTCACAGATACGCAGTATTTT | CASSSGLAVTDTQYF | 15 | TRBD2 | - | TRBJ2-3 | TRBV7-2
TGTGCCAGCAGCCAAGACTGGGGACATGGCTACACCTTC | CASSQDWGHGYTF | 13 | - | - | TRBJ1-2 | TRBV14
TGTGCCACAACACCTTGGACAGGGGGCGGGAATGAGCAGTTCTTC | CATTPWTGGGNEQFF | 15 | TRBD1 | - | TRBJ2-1 | TRBV27
TGCGCCAGCAGCCCCGACAGCTCCTACGAGCAGTACTTC | CASSPDSSYEQYF | 13 | - | - | TRBJ2-7 | TRBV5-1
TGTGCCAGCAGCTTAATAGGGGGGCCCTCCACAGATACGCAGTATTTT | CASSLIGGPSTDTQYF | 16 | - | once | TRBJ2-3 | TRBV7-6
TGCGCCAGCAGCCCGTTCTCAGGACTAGCGGGGGGGGACGAGCAGTACTTC | CASSPFSGLAGGDEQYF | 17 | TRBD2 | - | TRBJ2-7 | TRBV4-3
TGTGCCAGCAGCGGGACAGGGGGCCCCTACGAGCAGTACTTC | CASSGTGGPYEQYF | 14 | TRBD1 | - | TRBJ2-7 | TRBV27
TGTGCCATCAGTGAGTCGACAGACGAAAAACTGTTTTTT | CAISESTDEKLFF | 13 | - | few | TRBJ1-4 | TRBV10-3
TGTGCCAGCAGCTTCGGCACAGGGACAGCATATGGCTACACCTTC | CASSFGTGTAYGYTF | 15 | TRBD1 | - | TRBJ1-2 | TRBV5-6
TGTGCCAGCAGTTTATTGGACAGCTCTGAAGCTTTCTTT | CASSLLDSSEAFF | 13 | - | - | TRBJ1-1 | TRBV27